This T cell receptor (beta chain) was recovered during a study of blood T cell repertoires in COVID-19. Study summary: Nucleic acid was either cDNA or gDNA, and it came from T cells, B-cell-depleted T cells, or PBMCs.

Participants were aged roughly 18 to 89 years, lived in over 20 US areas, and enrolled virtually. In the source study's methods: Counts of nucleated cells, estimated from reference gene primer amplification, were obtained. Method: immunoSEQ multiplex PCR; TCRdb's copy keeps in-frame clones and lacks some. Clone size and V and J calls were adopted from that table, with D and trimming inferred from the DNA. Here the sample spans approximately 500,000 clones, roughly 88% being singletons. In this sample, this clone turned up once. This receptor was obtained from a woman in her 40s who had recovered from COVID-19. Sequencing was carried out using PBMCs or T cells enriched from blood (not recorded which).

The CDR3 protein is CASSLDSSNTEAFF. The CDR3 nucleotides read TGCGCCAGCAGCTTGGATTCATCGAACACTGAAGCTTTCTTT. The V and J genes are TRBV5-1 and TRBJ1-1; no reliable D call. The germline gives CDR1 SGHRS, CDR2 YFSETQ. The CDR3 totals 14 residues. V dropped 0 bases and J dropped 1 base, with 7 bases sitting between them.